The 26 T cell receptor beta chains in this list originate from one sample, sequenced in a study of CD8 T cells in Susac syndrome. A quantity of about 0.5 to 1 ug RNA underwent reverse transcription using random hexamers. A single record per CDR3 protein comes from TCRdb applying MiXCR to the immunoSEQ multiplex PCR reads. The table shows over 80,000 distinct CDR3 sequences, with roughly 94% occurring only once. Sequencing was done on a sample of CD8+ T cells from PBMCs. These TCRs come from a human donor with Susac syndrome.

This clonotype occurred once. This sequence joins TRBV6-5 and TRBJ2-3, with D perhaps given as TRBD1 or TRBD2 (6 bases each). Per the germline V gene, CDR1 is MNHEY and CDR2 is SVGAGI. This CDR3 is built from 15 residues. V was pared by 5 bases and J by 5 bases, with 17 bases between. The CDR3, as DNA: TGTGCCAGCAGTCCGACATCCGGGGGCGTAGATACGCAGTATTTT. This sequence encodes CASSPTSGGVDTQYF.

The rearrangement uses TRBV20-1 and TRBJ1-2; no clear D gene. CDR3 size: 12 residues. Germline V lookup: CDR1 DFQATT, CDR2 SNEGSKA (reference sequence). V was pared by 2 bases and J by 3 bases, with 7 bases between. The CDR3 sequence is CSARLGDYGYTF. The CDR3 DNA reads TGCAGTGCTAGATTGGGTGACTATGGCTACACCTTC.

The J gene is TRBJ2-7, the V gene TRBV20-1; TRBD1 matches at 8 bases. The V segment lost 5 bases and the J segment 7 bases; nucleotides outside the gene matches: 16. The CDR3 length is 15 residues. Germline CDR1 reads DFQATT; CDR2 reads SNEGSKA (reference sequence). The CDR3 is CSARGPQGQVEEQYF. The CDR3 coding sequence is TGCAGTGCTCGCGGTCCACAGGGACAGGTCGAGGAGCAGTACTTC.

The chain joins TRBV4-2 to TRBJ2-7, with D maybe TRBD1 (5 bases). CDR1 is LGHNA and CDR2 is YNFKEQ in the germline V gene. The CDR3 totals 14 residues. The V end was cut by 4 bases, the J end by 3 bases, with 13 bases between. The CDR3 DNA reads TGTGCCAGCAGCCCCGTACAGGCCGACTACGAGCAGTACTTC. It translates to CASSPVQADYEQYF.

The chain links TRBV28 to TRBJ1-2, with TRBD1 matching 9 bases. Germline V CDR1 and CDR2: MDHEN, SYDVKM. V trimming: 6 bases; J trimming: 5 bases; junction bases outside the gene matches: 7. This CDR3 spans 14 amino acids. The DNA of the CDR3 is TGTGCCAGCAGACAACCGGGACAGGGTTATGGCTACACCTTC. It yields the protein CASRQPGQGYGYTF.

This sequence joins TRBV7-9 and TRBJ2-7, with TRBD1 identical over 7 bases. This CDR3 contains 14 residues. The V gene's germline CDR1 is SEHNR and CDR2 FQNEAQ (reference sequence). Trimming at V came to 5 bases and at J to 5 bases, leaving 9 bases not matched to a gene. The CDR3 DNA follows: TGTGCCAGCAGCGCTCTTGACAGGGCCGACGAGCAGTACTTC. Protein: CASSALDRADEQYF. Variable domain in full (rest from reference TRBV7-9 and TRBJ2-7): DTGVSQNPRHKITKRGQNVTFRCDPISEHNRLYWYRQTLGQGPEFLTYFQNEAQLEKSRLLSDRFSAERPKGSFSTLEIQRTEQGDSAMYLCASSALDRADEQYFGPGTRLTVT.

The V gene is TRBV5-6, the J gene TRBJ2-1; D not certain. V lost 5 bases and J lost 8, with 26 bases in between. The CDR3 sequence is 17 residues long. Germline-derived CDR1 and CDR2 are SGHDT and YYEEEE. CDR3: CASSWSGQVIVIDEQFF. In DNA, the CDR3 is TGTGCCAGCAGTTGGTCCGGGCAGGTAATTGTTATAGATGAGCAGTTCTTC. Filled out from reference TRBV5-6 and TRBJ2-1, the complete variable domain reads DAGVTQSPTHLIKTRGQQVTLRCSPKSGHDTVSWYQQALGQGPQFIFQYYEEEERQRGNFPDRFSGHQFPNYSSELNVNALLLGDSALYLCASSWSGQVIVIDEQFFGPGTRLTVL.

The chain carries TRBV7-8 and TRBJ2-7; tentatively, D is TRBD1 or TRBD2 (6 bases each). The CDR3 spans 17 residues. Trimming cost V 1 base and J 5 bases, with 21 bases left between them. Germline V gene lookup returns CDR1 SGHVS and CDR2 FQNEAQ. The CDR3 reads CASSLELWGAGKNEQYF. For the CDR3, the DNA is TGTGCCAGCAGCTTAGAGTTGTGGGGGGCGGGGAAGAACGAGCAGTACTTC.

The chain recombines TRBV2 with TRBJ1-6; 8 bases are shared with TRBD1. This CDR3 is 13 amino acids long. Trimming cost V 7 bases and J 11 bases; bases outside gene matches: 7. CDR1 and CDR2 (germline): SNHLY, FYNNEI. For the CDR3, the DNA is TGTGCCAGCAATGACAGGGGAAATCCACCCCTCCACTTT. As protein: CASNDRGNPPLHF.

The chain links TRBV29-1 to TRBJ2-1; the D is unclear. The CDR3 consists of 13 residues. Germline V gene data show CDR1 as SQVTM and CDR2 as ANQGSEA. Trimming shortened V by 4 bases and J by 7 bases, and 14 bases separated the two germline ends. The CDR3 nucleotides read TGCAGCGTTGTTGAGGTAGCTTGGAATGAGCAGTTCTTC. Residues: CSVVEVAWNEQFF.

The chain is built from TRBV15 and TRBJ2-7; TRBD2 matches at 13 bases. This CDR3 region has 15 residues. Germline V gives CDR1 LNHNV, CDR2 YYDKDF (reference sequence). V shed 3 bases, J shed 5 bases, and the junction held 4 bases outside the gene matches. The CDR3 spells CATSRYGLAGDEQYF. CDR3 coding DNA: TGTGCCACCAGCAGGTACGGACTAGCGGGAGACGAGCAGTACTTC.

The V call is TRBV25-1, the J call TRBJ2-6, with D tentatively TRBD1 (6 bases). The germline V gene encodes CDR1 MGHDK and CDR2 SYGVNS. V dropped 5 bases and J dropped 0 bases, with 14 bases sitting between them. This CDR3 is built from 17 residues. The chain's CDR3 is CASSSPDRRSGANVLTF. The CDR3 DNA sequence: TGTGCCAGCAGTAGCCCCGACAGGCGCTCTGGGGCCAACGTCCTGACTTTC.

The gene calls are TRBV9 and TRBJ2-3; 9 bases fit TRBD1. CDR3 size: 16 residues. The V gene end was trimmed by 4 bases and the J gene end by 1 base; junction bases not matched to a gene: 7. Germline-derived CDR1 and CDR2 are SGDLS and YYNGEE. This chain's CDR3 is CASSPWTGEGTDTQYF. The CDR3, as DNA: TGTGCCAGCAGCCCCTGGACAGGGGAGGGCACAGATACGCAGTATTTT. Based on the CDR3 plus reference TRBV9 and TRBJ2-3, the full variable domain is DSGVTQTPKHLITATGQRVTLRCSPRSGDLSVYWYQQSLDQGLQFLIQYYNGEERAKGNILERFSAQQFPDLHSELNLSSLELGDSALYFCASSPWTGEGTDTQYFGPGTRLTVL.

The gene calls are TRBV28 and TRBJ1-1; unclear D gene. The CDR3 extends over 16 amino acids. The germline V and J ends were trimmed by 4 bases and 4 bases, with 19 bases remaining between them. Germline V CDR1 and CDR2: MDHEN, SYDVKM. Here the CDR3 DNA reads TGTGCCAGCAGTTCACCCCGCGGATGGGTGAGCACTGAAGCTTTCTTT. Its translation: CASSSPRGWVSTEAFF.

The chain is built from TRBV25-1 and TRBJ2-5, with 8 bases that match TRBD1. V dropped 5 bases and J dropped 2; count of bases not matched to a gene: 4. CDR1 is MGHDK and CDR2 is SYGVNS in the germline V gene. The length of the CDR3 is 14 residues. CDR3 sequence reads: CASSFGQGQETQYF. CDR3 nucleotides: TGTGCCAGCAGTTTCGGACAGGGACAAGAGACCCAGTACTTC.

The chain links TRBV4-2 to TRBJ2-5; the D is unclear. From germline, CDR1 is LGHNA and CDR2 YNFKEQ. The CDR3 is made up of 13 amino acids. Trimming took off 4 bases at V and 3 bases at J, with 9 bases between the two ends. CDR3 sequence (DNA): TGTGCCAGCAGCCCCGACGGAGAAGAGACCCAGTACTTC. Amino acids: CASSPDGEETQYF.

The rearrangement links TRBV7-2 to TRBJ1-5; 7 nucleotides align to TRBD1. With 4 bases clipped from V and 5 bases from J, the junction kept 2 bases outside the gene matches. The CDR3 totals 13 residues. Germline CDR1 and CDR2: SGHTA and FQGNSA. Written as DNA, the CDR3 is TGTGCCAGCAGCTCGACAGGGTATCAGCCCCAGCATTTT. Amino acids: CASSSTGYQPQHF.

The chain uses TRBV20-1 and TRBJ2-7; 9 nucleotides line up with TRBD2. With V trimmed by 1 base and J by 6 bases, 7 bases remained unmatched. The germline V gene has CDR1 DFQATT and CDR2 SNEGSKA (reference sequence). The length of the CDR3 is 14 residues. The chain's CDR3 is CSARGGSGRGEQYF. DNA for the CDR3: TGCAGTGCTAGAGGAGGTAGCGGGAGAGGCGAGCAGTACTTC.

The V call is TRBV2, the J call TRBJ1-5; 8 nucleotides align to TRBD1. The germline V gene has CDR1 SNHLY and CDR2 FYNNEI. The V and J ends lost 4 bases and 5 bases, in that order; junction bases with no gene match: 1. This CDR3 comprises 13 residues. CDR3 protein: CASSAGGDQPQHF. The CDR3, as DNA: TGTGCCAGCAGTGCAGGGGGCGATCAGCCCCAGCATTTT.

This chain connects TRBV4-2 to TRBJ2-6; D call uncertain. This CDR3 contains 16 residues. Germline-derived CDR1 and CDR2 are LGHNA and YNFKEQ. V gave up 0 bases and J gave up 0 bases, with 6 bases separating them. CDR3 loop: CASSQDGFSGANVLTF. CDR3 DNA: TGTGCCAGCAGCCAAGATGGGTTCTCTGGGGCCAACGTCCTGACTTTC.

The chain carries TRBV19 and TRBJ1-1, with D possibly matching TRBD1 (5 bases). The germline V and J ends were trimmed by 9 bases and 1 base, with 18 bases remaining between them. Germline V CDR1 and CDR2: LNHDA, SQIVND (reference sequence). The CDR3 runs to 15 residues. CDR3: CASIGTGHRNTEAFF. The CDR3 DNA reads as TGTGCCAGCATCGGAACCGGACACCGGAACACTGAAGCTTTCTTT.

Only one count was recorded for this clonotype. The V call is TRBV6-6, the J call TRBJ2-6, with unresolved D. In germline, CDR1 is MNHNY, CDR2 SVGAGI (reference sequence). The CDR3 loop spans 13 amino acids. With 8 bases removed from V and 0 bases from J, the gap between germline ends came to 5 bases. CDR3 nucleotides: TGTGCCAGCTGGAGCTCTGGGGCCAACGTCCTGACTTTC. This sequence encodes CASWSSGANVLTF.

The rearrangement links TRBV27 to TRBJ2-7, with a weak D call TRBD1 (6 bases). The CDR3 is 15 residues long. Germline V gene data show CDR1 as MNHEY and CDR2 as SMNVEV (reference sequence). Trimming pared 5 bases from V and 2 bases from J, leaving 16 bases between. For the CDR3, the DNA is TGTGCCAGCAGTGAAAGGACAGCTACAACCTACGAGCAGTACTTC. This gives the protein CASSERTATTYEQYF.

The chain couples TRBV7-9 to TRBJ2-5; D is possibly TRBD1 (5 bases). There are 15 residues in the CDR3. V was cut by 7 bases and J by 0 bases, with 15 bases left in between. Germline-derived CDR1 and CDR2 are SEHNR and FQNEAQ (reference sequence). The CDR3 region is CASTPPTAYQETQYF. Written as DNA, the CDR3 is TGTGCCAGCACCCCCCCGACAGCGTACCAAGAGACCCAGTACTTC.

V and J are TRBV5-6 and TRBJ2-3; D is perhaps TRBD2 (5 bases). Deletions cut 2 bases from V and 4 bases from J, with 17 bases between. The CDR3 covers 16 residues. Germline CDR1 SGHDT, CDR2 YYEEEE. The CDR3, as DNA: TGTGCCAGCAGCTTAGAGGGTGTAGAGACCGCAGATACGCAGTATTTT. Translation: CASSLEGVETADTQYF.

This CDR3 is CASSITDTQYF. For the CDR3, the DNA is TGTGCCAGCAGCATTACAGATACGCAGTATTTT. V usage is TRBV5-6 and J usage is TRBJ2-3; D is ambiguous. Germline V CDR1 and CDR2: SGHDT, YYEEEE. Trimming removed 4 bases at V and 3 bases at J, with 3 bases between. The CDR3 covers 11 residues.